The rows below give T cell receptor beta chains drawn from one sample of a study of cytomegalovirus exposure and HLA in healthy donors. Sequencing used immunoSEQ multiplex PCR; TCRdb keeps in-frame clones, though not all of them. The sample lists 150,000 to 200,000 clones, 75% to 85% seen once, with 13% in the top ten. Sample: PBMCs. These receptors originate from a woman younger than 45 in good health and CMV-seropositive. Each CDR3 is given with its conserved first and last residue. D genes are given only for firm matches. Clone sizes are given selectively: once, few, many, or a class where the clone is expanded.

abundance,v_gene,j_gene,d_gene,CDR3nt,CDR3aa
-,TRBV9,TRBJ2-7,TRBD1,TGTGCCAGCAGCGTGGCTCTCCCGGGGACAGGAACCTACGAGCAGTACTTC,CASSVALPGTGTYEQYF
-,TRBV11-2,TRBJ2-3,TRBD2,TGTGCCAGCAGCTTGATCGGGGGAGGGGAAGATACGCAGTATTTT,CASSLIGGGEDTQYF
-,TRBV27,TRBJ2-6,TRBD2,TGTGCCAGCACCTGGGAGGGCTCTGGGGCCAACGTCCTGACTTTC,CASTWEGSGANVLTF
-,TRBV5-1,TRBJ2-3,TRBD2,TGCGCCAGCAGCTTCGACGCTAGCGGGAACCCTAGCACAGATACGCAGTATTTT,CASSFDASGNPSTDTQYF
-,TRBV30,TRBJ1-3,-,TGTGCCTGGAGTGGAGGCCCGGGGGTAGGAAACACCATATATTTT,CAWSGGPGVGNTIYF
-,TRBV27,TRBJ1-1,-,TGTGCCAGCAGTTTGAAGAAGGGGAATAGGAACACTGAAGCTTTCTTT,CASSLKKGNRNTEAFF
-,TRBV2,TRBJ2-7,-,TGTGCCAGCGGTGGCGCCTACGAGCAGTACTTC,CASGGAYEQYF
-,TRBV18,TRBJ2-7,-,TGTGCCAGCTCACAATGGGACTTCCGGGGGATGTACGAGCAGTACTTC,CASSQWDFRGMYEQYF
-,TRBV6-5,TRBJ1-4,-,TGTGCCAGCAGTTGGAGGGGGGGAGGTGAAAAACTGTTTTTT,CASSWRGGGEKLFF
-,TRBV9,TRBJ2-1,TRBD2,TGTGCCAGCAGCGTAGATCCCCCGGGACTAGCGGGAGTTAATGAGCAGTTCTTC,CASSVDPPGLAGVNEQFF
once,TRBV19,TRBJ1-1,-,TGTGCCAGTAGCCGCCCCCTTGCCGGGGGCACTGAAGCTTTCTTT,CASSRPLAGGTEAFF
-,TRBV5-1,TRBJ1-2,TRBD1,TGCGCCAGCAGACGACAGGGGGCTCCGGACTACACCTTC,CASRRQGAPDYTF
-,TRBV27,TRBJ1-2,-,TGTGCCAGCAGTGCGATCGACAGCTATGGCTACACCTTC,CASSAIDSYGYTF
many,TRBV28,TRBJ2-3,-,TGTGCCAGCAGCACCCACGGGACTTATCGAGATACGCAGTATTTT,CASSTHGTYRDTQYF
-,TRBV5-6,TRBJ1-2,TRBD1,TGTGCCAGCAGCTTAGGGGGCAAGTCTAACTATGGCTACACCTTC,CASSLGGKSNYGYTF
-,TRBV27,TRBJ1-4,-,TGTGCCACCAAGTTGGGGGGATCGGGGGGAAAACTGTTTTTT,CATKLGGSGGKLFF
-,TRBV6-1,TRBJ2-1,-,TGTGCCAGCAGTGGAACAGGGAGACTTGGAAATGAGCAGTTCTTC,CASSGTGRLGNEQFF
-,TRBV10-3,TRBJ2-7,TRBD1,TGTGCCATCAGTAGGACAGGGGACGAGCAGTACTTC,CAISRTGDEQYF
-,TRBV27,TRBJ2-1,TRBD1,TGTGCCAGCAGTTTATCGGGGACAGGGTATACTTCCAATGAGCAGTTCTTC,CASSLSGTGYTSNEQFF
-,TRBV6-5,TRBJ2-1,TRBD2,TGTGCCAGCAGTTGGCGGGAGGGGGCGGGGATGGAGCAGTTCTTC,CASSWREGAGMEQFF
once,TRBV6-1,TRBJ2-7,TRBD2,TGTGCCAGCAGTGAAAGAGGCCGCCGGGAGGGAAGCTACGAGCAGTACTTC,CASSERGRREGSYEQYF
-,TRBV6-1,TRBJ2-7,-,TGTGCCAGCAGTGATGGTCCCCTATCTACCTACGAGCAGTACTTC,CASSDGPLSTYEQYF
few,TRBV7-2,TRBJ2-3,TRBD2,TGTGCCAGCAGCTTAGTGAGTAGGACTAGCGGCACAGATACGCAGTATTTT,CASSLVSRTSGTDTQYF
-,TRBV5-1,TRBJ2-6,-,TGCGCCAGCAGCTTGGATGGGGGCGCTGGGGCCAACGTCCTGACTTTC,CASSLDGGAGANVLTF
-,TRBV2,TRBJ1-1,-,TGTGCCAGCAGACTTCGCATGAACACTGAAGCTTTCTTT,CASRLRMNTEAFF
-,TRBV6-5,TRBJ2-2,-,TGTGCCAGCAGTTACGGCGGTGACACCGGGGAGCTGTTTTTT,CASSYGGDTGELFF
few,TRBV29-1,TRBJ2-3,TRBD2,TGCAGCCCCTGGGTAGCGGGAGGGCCCACAGATACGCAGTATTTT,CSPWVAGGPTDTQYF
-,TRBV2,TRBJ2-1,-,TGTGCCAGCAGCGGCCTTACTAGTTCACAGTTCTTC,CASSGLTSSQFF
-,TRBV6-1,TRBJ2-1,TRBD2,TGTGCCAGCAGTGAACGAATCCCTTTCCTAGCGGAGAGGTACAATGAGCAGTTCTTC,CASSERIPFLAERYNEQFF
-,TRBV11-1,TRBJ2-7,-,TGTGCCAGCAGCTTATCAGGAACATACGAGCAGTACTTC,CASSLSGTYEQYF
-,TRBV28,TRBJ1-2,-,TGTGCCAGCACCACGGGAGGGGCGGGTGGCTACACCTTC,CASTTGGAGGYTF
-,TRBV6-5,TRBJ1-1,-,TGTGCCAGCAGTTACTCGCAGGGGATGAACACTGAAGCTTTCTTT,CASSYSQGMNTEAFF
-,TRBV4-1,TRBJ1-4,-,TGCGCCAGCAGCCCTAAACAGGGTGGTAATGAAAAACTGTTTTTT,CASSPKQGGNEKLFF
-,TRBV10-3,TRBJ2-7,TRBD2,TGTGCCTTGAGGCGGGAGGCGGGAACCCACTACGAGCAGTACTTC,CALRREAGTHYEQYF
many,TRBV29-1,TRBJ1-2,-,TGCAGCGTTGGTGTCCCAGGGCTATATGGCTACACCTTC,CSVGVPGLYGYTF
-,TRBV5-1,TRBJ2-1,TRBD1,TGCGCCAGCAGCTTGTCGGGGACAGGGTTATCCTACAATGAGCAGTTCTTC,CASSLSGTGLSYNEQFF
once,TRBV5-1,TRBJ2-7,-,TGCGCCAGCAGCTCCCAACAGACAAGCTACTACGAGCAGTACTTC,CASSSQQTSYYEQYF
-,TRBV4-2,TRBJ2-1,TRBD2,TGTGCCAGCAGCCAAGGGCGGGAGGGCCTCGAGCAGTTCTTC,CASSQGREGLEQFF
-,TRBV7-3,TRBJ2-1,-,TGTGCCAGCAGCTTAACCGGCAGGGGTAATGAGCAGTTCTTC,CASSLTGRGNEQFF
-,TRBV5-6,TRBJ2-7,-,TGTGCCAGCAGCTTGGCCTTCTTGCAGGACGAGCAGTACTTC,CASSLAFLQDEQYF
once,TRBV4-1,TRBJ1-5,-,TGCGCCAGCAGCCAAGTGGACAGTAGCAATCAGCCCCAGCATTTT,CASSQVDSSNQPQHF
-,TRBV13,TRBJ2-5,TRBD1,TGTGCCAGCAGCTATACAGGGGGCCGCGAAGAGACCCAGTACTTC,CASSYTGGREETQYF
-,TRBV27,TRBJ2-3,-,TGTGCCAGCAGTTTATCCTCGGGTTACATTAATACGCAGTATTTT,CASSLSSGYINTQYF
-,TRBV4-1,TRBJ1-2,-,TGCGCCAGCAGCCAAGCACCCGGGACATCTAACTATGGCTACACCTTC,CASSQAPGTSNYGYTF
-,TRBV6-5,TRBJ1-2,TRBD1,TGTGCCAGCAGTTACTCCCGGGACAGGAGGGGCTACACCTTC,CASSYSRDRRGYTF
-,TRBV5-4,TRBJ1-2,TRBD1,TGTGCCAGCAGCTCGGGACAGGCTAACTATGGCTACACCTTC,CASSSGQANYGYTF
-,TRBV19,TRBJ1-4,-,TGTGCCAGTAGCCCCCTTAATAGAGAGAGTGAAAAACTGTTTTTT,CASSPLNRESEKLFF
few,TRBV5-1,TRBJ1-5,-,TGCGCCAGCAGCCTGGACATCTATCAGCCCCAGCATTTT,CASSLDIYQPQHF
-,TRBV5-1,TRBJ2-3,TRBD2,TGCGCCAGCAGCGAAGGGACTAGCGGACCCACAGATACGCAGTATTTT,CASSEGTSGPTDTQYF
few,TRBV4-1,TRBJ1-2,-,TGCGCCAGCAGCCCCTTACCAGGGCCAGGGGCACACTATGGCTACACCTTC,CASSPLPGPGAHYGYTF
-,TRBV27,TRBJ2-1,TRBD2,TGTGCCAGCAGTTTAATGGCGGGAGTGGCCAATGAGCAGTTCTTC,CASSLMAGVANEQFF
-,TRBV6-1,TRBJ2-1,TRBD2,TGTGCCAGCAGTGGAATAGCGGGAGTCAATGAGCAGTTCTTC,CASSGIAGVNEQFF
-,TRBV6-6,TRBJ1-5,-,TGTGCCAGCAGCTCAGGCGACGGAACCGATCAGCCCCAGCATTTT,CASSSGDGTDQPQHF
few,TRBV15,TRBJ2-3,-,TGTGCCACCAGCAGAGATCTCCCAGATACGCAGTATTTT,CATSRDLPDTQYF
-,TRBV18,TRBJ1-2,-,TGTGCCAGCTCACCTAGCAGGGACACCTACTATGGCTACACCTTC,CASSPSRDTYYGYTF
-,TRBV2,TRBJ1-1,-,TGTGCCAGCAGGAAAAGACAGGAGAACACTGAAGCTTTCTTT,CASRKRQENTEAFF
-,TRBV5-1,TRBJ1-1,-,TGCGCCAGCAGCTTGGACAGGTCTCCGGGTACTGAAGCTTTCTTT,CASSLDRSPGTEAFF